These 23 T cell receptor beta chains originate from one sample sequenced in a study of early T cells in non-severe SARS-CoV-2 infection (dated by TCRdb to about 2021). Receptors were amplified or captured by 5' RACE. The instrument was a NextSeq 500. The public sequencing data were trimmed at Q25 with fastp and processed into clonotypes with MiXCR by TCRdb, which kept only in-frame beta chains. For every CDR3 protein sequence, its rows merge into one entry that carries the most common genes and DNA. The sample data list just over 95,000 distinct CDR3 sequences, and approximately 11% of these were observed just once. 4% to 5.5% of the sample is taken by the ten largest. The sequenced sample was whole blood. The source of these receptors is an adult who was a healthcare worker with PCR-confirmed SARS-CoV-2 infection or an uninfected control (not recorded which).

This clonotype has at least ten counts. The chain has TRBV6-6 and TRBJ2-7; D is possibly TRBD1 or TRBD2 (5 bases each). The CDR3 runs 15 residues. Germline V CDR1 and CDR2: MNHNY, SVGAGI (reference sequence). Trimming took 0 bases from V and 7 from J, leaving 16 bases between them. The CDR3 DNA reads TGTGCCAGCAGTTACTCTGGGGAGTTGAGGGGAGAGCAGTACTTC. It translates to CASSYSGELRGEQYF.

This clonotype has a count of ten or more. The chain combines TRBV7-7 with TRBJ1-6; D is uncertain. With 5 bases removed from V and 4 bases from J, the gap between germline ends came to 6 bases. The germline V gene has CDR1 SSHAT and CDR2 FNYEAQ (reference sequence). The CDR3 is 13 residues long. DNA of the CDR3: TGTGCCAGCAGCCTAAGTTATAATTCACCCCTCCACTTT. Translating gives CASSLSYNSPLHF.

This clonotype was recorded a few times. This rearrangement joins TRBV19 to TRBJ2-7; maybe TRBD2 (6 bases). Germline-derived CDR1 and CDR2 are LNHDA and SQIVND (reference sequence). The CDR3 consists of 15 residues. The V and J ends lost 2 bases and 0 bases respectively, with 11 bases between them. The CDR3 is CASSIREGGSYEQYF. Here the CDR3 DNA reads TGTGCCAGTAGTATAAGAGAGGGAGGCTCCTACGAGCAGTACTTC.

This chain joins TRBV10-2 and TRBJ1-5; D remains unclear. CDR1 and CDR2 from the germline V gene are WSHSY and SAAADI. Between the trimmed V and J ends, which lost 4 bases and 7 bases, there was a span of 11 bases. This CDR3 has 13 amino acids. CDR3 in amino acids: CASSGLMGQPQHF. DNA of the CDR3: TGCGCCAGCAGTGGACTAATGGGGCAGCCCCAGCATTTT.

This clonotype was seen at least ten times. CDR3 protein: CAWKRGTGVDEQYF. The DNA of the CDR3 is TGTGCCTGGAAGCGTGGGACAGGGGTCGACGAGCAGTACTTC. The rearrangement joins TRBV30 to TRBJ2-7; 10 nucleotides agree with TRBD1. The V gene's germline CDR1 is GTSNPN and CDR2 SVGIG (reference sequence). This CDR3 has 14 residues. Germline trimming cut 4 bases from V and 5 bases from J; bases unmatched to any gene: 8.

At least ten counts were recorded for this clonotype. The chain combines TRBV7-9 with TRBJ2-7; D is perhaps TRBD1 (6 bases). Per the germline V gene, CDR1 is SEHNR and CDR2 is FQNEAQ (reference sequence). The V end lost 9 bases, the J end lost 4 bases, and 16 bases lay between the germline ends. This CDR3 is built from 13 residues. The CDR3 is CASRTEGTYEQYF. The CDR3 DNA is TGTGCCAGTCGGACAGAGGGAACTTACGAGCAGTACTTC. Combining the CDR3 with reference TRBV7-9 and TRBJ2-7 gives the whole variable domain DTGVSQNPRHKITKRGQNVTFRCDPISEHNRLYWYRQTLGQGPEFLTYFQNEAQLEKSRLLSDRFSAERPKGSFSTLEIQRTEQGDSAMYLCASRTEGTYEQYFGPGTRLTVT.

This clonotype occurred a few times. This sequence joins TRBV6-5 and TRBJ1-5; D is possibly TRBD1 (6 bases). V was shortened by 6 bases and J by 1 base, with 19 bases between the two germline ends. The germline CDR1 and CDR2 sequences are MNHEY and SVGAGI. The CDR3 extends over 17 amino acids. The CDR3 coding sequence is TGTGCCAGCAGCCTTCTTAGGCCCAGGGGAAGCAATCAGCCCCAGCATTTT. Translation gives CASSLLRPRGSNQPQHF.

This clonotype was observed at least ten times. The chain joins TRBV6-5 to TRBJ2-2; 7 bases align to TRBD2. The CDR3 loop spans 16 amino acids. From germline, CDR1 is MNHEY and CDR2 SVGAGI. With 6 bases clipped from V and 4 bases from J, the junction kept 11 bases outside the gene matches. CDR3: CASSRRGGRPTGELFF. DNA of the CDR3: TGTGCCAGCAGCCGCCGAGGCGGGAGACCCACCGGGGAGCTGTTTTTT.

For the CDR3, the DNA is TGCAGCTTGCGAGGGGGAACCACCTACAATGAGCAGTTCTTC. Translating it yields CSLRGGTTYNEQFF. J is TRBJ2-1 and V is TRBV29-1; tentatively, D is TRBD1 (6 bases). CDR1 and CDR2 (germline): SQVTM, ANQGSEA. CDR3 length: 14 amino acids. V dropped 8 bases and J dropped 2 bases, with 16 bases sitting between them.

This clonotype was seen only once. The chain has TRBV19 and TRBJ2-7; D perhaps matches TRBD1 (6 bases). Germline lookup yields CDR1 LNHDA and CDR2 SQIVND (reference sequence). Trimming shortened V by 4 bases and J by 0 bases, and 10 bases separated the two germline ends. The CDR3 spans 14 residues. This CDR3 is CASSRQVNSYEQYF. The CDR3, as DNA: TGTGCCAGTAGTAGACAGGTCAACTCCTACGAGCAGTACTTC.

This clonotype occurred a few times. The CDR3 sequence is CAPRAASYEQYF. The DNA for the CDR3 is TGTGCCCCCCGGGCAGCCTCCTACGAGCAGTACTTC. The rearrangement links TRBV10-3 to TRBJ2-7; D unclear. CDR1 ENHRY and CDR2 SYGVKD come from the germline V gene. V lost 11 bases and J lost 0, with 11 bases in between. The CDR3 has 12 amino acids.

A note on this clonotype: At one boundary the junction diverges from the germline segment, which might be a read error. CDR3 coding DNA: TGCGTCAGCACCCATCTATACAGCACCGGGGAGCTGTTTTTT. It is translated as CVSTHLYSTGELFF. V gene TRBV4-1 combines with J gene TRBJ2-2; D is unclear. Germline CDR1 reads MGHRA; CDR2 reads YSYEKL. The CDR3 length is 14 residues.

This clonotype was detected only a few times. The rearrangement joins TRBV28 to TRBJ2-7, with TRBD2 matching 8 bases. Germline V gives CDR1 MDHEN, CDR2 SYDVKM. There are 16 residues in the CDR3. Losses at the gene ends were 4 bases for V and 3 bases for J; bases not matched to a gene: 11. The CDR3 DNA follows: TGTGCCAGCAGTTCCCCCGGGACTAGAGGGGGCTACGAGCAGTACTTC. Its protein is CASSSPGTRGGYEQYF.

The chain is built from TRBV7-9 and TRBJ1-1, with D maybe TRBD1 (5 bases). Trimming pared 5 bases from V and 4 bases from J, leaving 17 bases between. Germline V gene sequence: CDR1 SEHNR, CDR2 FQNEAQ (reference sequence). The CDR3 covers 15 residues. The CDR3 nucleotides are TGTGCCAGCAGCCCGAGGGTCAGGGTAGGCACTGAAGCTTTCTTT. Translating gives CASSPRVRVGTEAFF.

This clonotype appeared many times. The chain combines TRBV11-2 with TRBJ2-5, with 7 bases fitting TRBD1. Per germline, CDR1 SGHAT and CDR2 FQNNGV. This CDR3 spans 16 amino acids. V shed 1 base and J 3 bases; nucleotides not matched to a gene: 8. The CDR3 DNA follows: TGTGCCAGCAGCTTAGGAAGGTTACAGGGGAAAGAGACCCAGTACTTC. Amino acids: CASSLGRLQGKETQYF.

The chain recombines TRBV29-1 with TRBJ1-1; D is possibly TRBD1 (5 bases). From germline, CDR1 is SQVTM and CDR2 ANQGSEA. Deletions cut 2 bases from V and 3 bases from J, with 7 bases between. This CDR3 region has 12 residues. DNA of the CDR3: TGCAGCGTTGAACAGGGTGACACTGAAGCTTTCTTT. Protein: CSVEQGDTEAFF.

This clonotype was seen ten or more times. The V gene is TRBV20-1, the J gene TRBJ2-5; D possibly corresponds to TRBD2 (5 bases). V lost 3 bases, J lost 5 bases, and 19 bases lay in between. Germline loops: CDR1 DFQATT, CDR2 SNEGSKA (reference sequence). CDR3 length: 15 residues. CDR3 in amino acids: CSASPIEIARETQYF. The CDR3 coding sequence is TGCAGTGCTAGCCCAATAGAAATAGCGCGGGAGACCCAGTACTTC.

CDR3 protein: CASSPMWGGKPQHF. CDR3 coding DNA: TGTGCCAGCAGTCCCATGTGGGGAGGGAAGCCCCAGCATTTT. This chain links TRBV28 with TRBJ1-5; no definite D call. V was cut by 5 bases and J by 8 bases, with 16 bases left in between. Germline assignment: CDR1 MDHEN and CDR2 SYDVKM. The CDR3 spans 14 residues.

The rearrangement joins TRBV29-1 to TRBJ2-7; TRBD2 matches 16 bases. This CDR3 has 14 amino acids. Trimming at V came to 4 bases and at J to 9 bases, leaving 6 bases not matched to a gene. The germline CDR1 and CDR2 sequences are SQVTM and ANQGSEA. CDR3 sequence (DNA): TGCAGCGTTGCGGGGACTAGCGGGAGGGCTAGGCAGTACTTC. It yields the protein CSVAGTSGRARQYF.

The rearrangement uses TRBV9 and TRBJ1-1; D is unclear. Trimming removed 3 bases at V and 2 bases at J, with 5 bases between. The CDR3 runs to 12 residues. CDR1 and CDR2 from the germline V gene are SGDLS and YYNGEE. CDR3 sequence: CASSDDNTEAFF. For the CDR3, the DNA is TGTGCCAGCAGCGACGACAACACTGAAGCTTTCTTT.

The J gene is TRBJ1-1, the V gene TRBV7-3; a possible D gene is TRBD1 (6 bases). CDR3 length equals 15 residues. Germline CDR1 is SGHTA and CDR2 is FQGTGA. V was trimmed by 5 bases and J by 0 bases, leaving 13 bases between them. In nucleotides, the CDR3 is TGTGCCAGCAGCGCAACAGGGAACATGAACACTGAAGCTTTCTTT. Encoded protein: CASSATGNMNTEAFF.

The sample holds a few counts of this clonotype. This chain connects TRBV2 to TRBJ1-2; D is unclear. The V gene's germline CDR1 is SNHLY and CDR2 FYNNEI. The CDR3 runs 13 residues. V lost 6 bases and J lost 5, with 13 bases in between. CDR3 nucleotides: TGTGCCAGCAGGGGCACGACTGCTTATGGCTACACCTTC. Encoded protein: CASRGTTAYGYTF.

This clonotype was counted a few times. The CDR3 DNA reads as TGCAGTGCGGGCCCGTCAGTGGAAGATACGCAGTATTTT. As protein: CSAGPSVEDTQYF. The genes are TRBV20-1 and TRBJ2-3; D not certain. Trimming stripped 6 bases from V and 5 bases from J, with 15 bases between. CDR1 and CDR2 (germline): DFQATT, SNEGSKA (reference sequence). The CDR3 has 13 residues.